Reported below is one T cell receptor beta chain. MiXCR, applied by TCRdb to the 5' RACE reads, yields one record per CDR3 protein. The sample contains 60,000 to 70,000 distinct CDR3 sequences, over 5% of which appear only once. The sample is drawn from a study of neurological immune-mediated disorders. Looked up from germline, CDR1 is SEHNR and CDR2 is FQNEAQ (reference sequence). This CDR3 spans 15 amino acids. V was trimmed by 7 bases and J by 4 bases, leaving 19 bases between them. This TCR derives from a human donor with multiple sclerosis. The donor label of this sample is uncertain. This sequence joins TRBV7-9 and TRBJ2-5; the D call may be TRBD1 or TRBD2 (5 bases each). The sequenced material came from PBMCs. CDR3 protein: CASIPLGRGIETQYF. CDR3 coding DNA: TGTGCCAGCATCCCGTTGGGACGAGGGATAGAGACCCAGTACTTC.